This paragraph covers one T cell receptor (beta chain) sequence. This entry comes from a study of blood T cell repertoires in COVID-19. Study summary: Italy, Spain and the United States were the sources of the convalescent and acute COVID-19 samples. Sources were T cells, B-cell-depleted T cells, or PBMCs; the material itself was cDNA or gDNA.

In the authors' methods: Amplifying reference gene primers gave estimates of nucleated cell counts. Using immunoSEQ multiplex PCR, the repertoire was profiled, and TCRdb retains in-frame clones only, with some absent. V and J calls and clone size come straight from that table; D and trimming were deduced from the DNA. Seen here are 55,000 to 80,000 clones, 65% to 80% observed once, and the top ten hold 4% to 5.5%. The CDR3 runs to 15 residues. Losses at the gene ends were 6 bases for V and 5 bases for J; bases not matched to a gene: 11. Germline V gene lookup returns CDR1 MNHEY and CDR2 SVGAGI. The clonotype comes from a human donor in a cohort sampled during active COVID-19. The chain links TRBV6-5 to TRBJ1-2; the match to TRBD1 covers 8 bases. Material: peripheral blood. CDR3 nucleotide sequence: TGTGCCAGCAGGACCGGGACAGGACAACTTTATGGCTACACCTTC. Encoded protein: CASRTGTGQLYGYTF.